Listed below are T cell receptor beta chains from one sample, sequenced in a study of beta chain features in type 1 diabetes. The table came from immunoSEQ multiplex PCR; TCRdb's copy has only in-frame clones and leaves some out. The sample records 150,000 to 200,000 clones, 6.5% to 8.5% being singletons. Material for sequencing was central memory CD4+ T cells from blood. The receptors come from a young woman with type 1 diabetes. CDR3s include the opening cysteine and the closing phenylalanine or tryptophan. The order of the fields is D gene, clone size, CDR3 length, V gene, J gene, CDR3 protein, CDR3 DNA. A D gene is named only where the DNA matches it firmly. Clone size appears in some rows only: once, few, many, or a class for an expanded clone.

D: NA
size: few
length: 13
V: TRBV29-1
J: TRBJ1-1
CDR3: CSVNRFLNTEAFF
DNA: TGCAGCGTAAACAGGTTCTTGAACACTGAAGCTTTCTTT

D: TRBD1
size: few
length: 14
V: TRBV10-3
J: TRBJ1-2
CDR3: CAIRPGQGGGGYTF
DNA: TGTGCCATCAGACCCGGACAGGGCGGCGGTGGCTACACCTTC

D: NA
size: few
length: 14
V: TRBV4-3
J: TRBJ2-2
CDR3: CASSQPRNTGELFF
DNA: TGCGCCAGCAGCCAACCGCGTAACACCGGGGAGCTGTTTTTT

D: NA
size: NA
length: 16
V: TRBV27
J: TRBJ1-1
CDR3: CASSPPDRTINTEAFF
DNA: TGTGCCAGCAGTCCCCCGGACAGAACAATAAACACTGAAGCTTTCTTT

D: NA
size: NA
length: 14
V: TRBV5-1
J: TRBJ1-2
CDR3: CASSEDIITYGYTF
DNA: TGCGCCAGCAGCGAGGACATTATTACCTATGGCTACACCTTC

D: TRBD1
size: NA
length: 13
V: TRBV29-1
J: TRBJ2-7
CDR3: CSVEGTGGDEQYF
DNA: TGCAGCGTTGAGGGGACAGGGGGCGACGAGCAGTACTTC

D: TRBD1
size: few
length: 16
V: TRBV5-1
J: TRBJ2-5
CDR3: CASSTSRQGGQETQYF
DNA: TGCGCCAGCAGCACCTCCCGACAGGGCGGACAAGAGACCCAGTACTTC

D: TRBD2
size: many
length: 16
V: TRBV4-1
J: TRBJ2-1
CDR3: CASSQDLQGGYNEQFF
DNA: TGCGCCAGCAGCCAAGATCTCCAGGGAGGGTACAATGAGCAGTTCTTC

D: NA
size: NA
length: 13
V: TRBV5-1
J: TRBJ1-2
CDR3: CASSPPEGYGYTF
DNA: TGCGCCAGCAGCCCGCCCGAGGGCTATGGCTACACCTTC

D: NA
size: NA
length: 15
V: TRBV14
J: TRBJ2-5
CDR3: CASSQDSGEKRTQYF
DNA: TGTGCCAGCAGCCAAGATTCGGGGGAGAAGAGAACCCAGTACTTC

D: NA
size: NA
length: 13
V: TRBV7-2
J: TRBJ1-5
CDR3: CASSLDLAQPQHF
DNA: TGTGCCAGCAGCTTAGACCTGGCCCAGCCCCAGCATTTT

D: NA
size: few
length: 14
V: TRBV9
J: TRBJ2-5
CDR3: CASSVRGGQETQYF
DNA: TGTGCCAGCAGCGTAAGGGGCGGCCAAGAGACCCAGTACTTC

D: TRBD2
size: few
length: 16
V: TRBV4-1
J: TRBJ2-5
CDR3: CASSQGAREGRETQYF
DNA: TGCGCCAGCAGCCAAGGAGCGCGGGAGGGCCGAGAGACCCAGTACTTC

D: TRBD1
size: few
length: 14
V: TRBV28
J: TRBJ2-7
CDR3: CASRGTGGPYEQYF
DNA: TGTGCCAGCAGAGGGACAGGGGGACCCTACGAGCAGTACTTC

D: NA
size: few
length: 13
V: TRBV7-2
J: TRBJ1-1
CDR3: CASSSPWPTEAFF
DNA: TGTGCCAGCAGCTCCCCGTGGCCCACTGAAGCTTTCTTT

D: NA
size: NA
length: 14
V: TRBV7-2
J: TRBJ1-6
CDR3: CASSPTSGNSPLHF
DNA: TGTGCCAGCAGCCCGACCTCGGGGAATTCACCCCTCCACTTT

D: TRBD2
size: NA
length: 12
V: TRBV2
J: TRBJ2-1
CDR3: CASKREGNEQFF
DNA: TGTGCCAGCAAGCGGGAGGGCAATGAGCAGTTCTTC

D: NA
size: NA
length: 15
V: TRBV10-3
J: TRBJ1-1
CDR3: CAIRLQANPDTEAFF
DNA: TGTGCCATCAGACTACAGGCGAACCCGGACACTGAAGCTTTCTTT

D: NA
size: NA
length: 14
V: TRBV6-5
J: TRBJ2-6
CDR3: CASGAGSGANVLTF
DNA: TGTGCCAGCGGAGCCGGCTCTGGGGCCAACGTCCTGACTTTC

D: TRBD2
size: few
length: 17
V: TRBV7-2
J: TRBJ2-3
CDR3: CASSPIGRGGPGDTQYF
DNA: TGTGCCAGCAGCCCTATCGGGCGGGGGGGCCCCGGAGATACGCAGTATTTT

D: TRBD2
size: NA
length: 15
V: TRBV9
J: TRBJ2-1
CDR3: CASSSSGGASYEQFF
DNA: TGTGCCAGCAGCTCTAGCGGGGGGGCGTCTTATGAGCAGTTCTTC

D: TRBD1
size: few
length: 16
V: TRBV18
J: TRBJ2-7
CDR3: CASSPPGGQGVYEQYF
DNA: TGTGCCAGCTCACCACCGGGAGGACAGGGGGTGTACGAGCAGTACTTC

D: NA
size: few
length: 16
V: TRBV19
J: TRBJ2-1
CDR3: CASSIAAGSSYNEQFF
DNA: TGTGCCAGTAGTATAGCGGCGGGCAGCTCCTACAATGAGCAGTTCTTC

D: TRBD1
size: few
length: 15
V: TRBV4-3
J: TRBJ1-2
CDR3: CASSHLRQGQGGYTF
DNA: TGCGCCAGCAGCCATCTTAGACAGGGGCAGGGAGGCTACACCTTC

D: NA
size: few
length: 15
V: TRBV5-6
J: TRBJ2-7
CDR3: CASSSASPRVYEQYF
DNA: TGTGCCAGCAGCTCCGCCTCTCCGAGGGTTTACGAGCAGTACTTC

D: NA
size: few
length: 14
V: TRBV27
J: TRBJ2-2
CDR3: CASHPGSRGGELFF
DNA: TGTGCCAGCCATCCGGGATCCCGGGGCGGGGAGCTGTTTTTT

D: TRBD2
size: few
length: 16
V: TRBV28
J: TRBJ2-1
CDR3: CASSSPGSGRGNEQFF
DNA: TGTGCCAGCAGCTCCCCCGGTAGCGGGAGGGGCAATGAGCAGTTCTTC

D: TRBD2
size: NA
length: 13
V: TRBV11-2
J: TRBJ2-1
CDR3: CASRPSGGNEQFF
DNA: TGTGCCAGCAGGCCTAGCGGGGGCAATGAGCAGTTCTTC

D: TRBD2
size: NA
length: 16
V: TRBV11-3
J: TRBJ2-1
CDR3: CASSTRRLAGRNEQFF
DNA: TGTGCCAGCAGCACTCGGAGACTAGCGGGAAGGAATGAGCAGTTCTTC

D: TRBD2
size: NA
length: 14
V: TRBV5-1
J: TRBJ2-1
CDR3: CASSLAAQGNEQFF
DNA: TGCGCCAGCAGCCTAGCGGCTCAGGGCAATGAGCAGTTCTTC

D: NA
size: NA
length: 15
V: TRBV25-1
J: TRBJ1-5
CDR3: CASSEYPSPNQPQHF
DNA: TGTGCCAGCAGTGAATACCCCTCTCCCAATCAGCCCCAGCATTTT

D: NA
size: few
length: 14
V: TRBV5-4
J: TRBJ2-5
CDR3: CASSLYRAGETQYF
DNA: TGTGCCAGCAGCTTGTACAGGGCGGGAGAGACCCAGTACTTC

D: TRBD2
size: few
length: 14
V: TRBV29-1
J: TRBJ2-2
CDR3: CSVAASGVTGELFF
DNA: TGCAGCGTAGCCGCTAGCGGGGTCACCGGGGAGCTGTTTTTT

D: TRBD2
size: NA
length: 15
V: TRBV10-3
J: TRBJ2-7
CDR3: CAISESGGSRYEQYF
DNA: TGTGCCATCAGTGAGTCAGGCGGGAGCCGGTACGAGCAGTACTTC

D: TRBD1
size: NA
length: 16
V: TRBV11-2
J: TRBJ2-5
CDR3: CASSLHGTGEGETQYF
DNA: TGTGCCAGCAGCTTACACGGGACAGGGGAGGGGGAGACCCAGTACTTC

D: TRBD1
size: few
length: 15
V: TRBV28
J: TRBJ1-5
CDR3: CASNTPTGVSQPQHF
DNA: TGTGCCAGCAATACACCGACAGGGGTTAGTCAGCCCCAGCATTTT

D: TRBD2
size: few
length: 14
V: TRBV7-2
J: TRBJ2-7
CDR3: CASGPWTSGYEQYF
DNA: TGTGCCAGCGGACCGTGGACTAGTGGCTACGAGCAGTACTTC

D: NA
size: few
length: 13
V: TRBV11-2
J: TRBJ1-2
CDR3: CASSLGQEYGYTF
DNA: TGTGCCAGCAGCTTAGGACAGGAGTATGGCTACACCTTC

D: TRBD1
size: NA
length: 15
V: TRBV27
J: TRBJ2-7
CDR3: CASSISGTGAGEQYF
DNA: TGTGCCAGCAGTATCTCCGGGACAGGGGCTGGGGAGCAGTACTTC

D: TRBD2
size: NA
length: 13
V: TRBV13
J: TRBJ2-1
CDR3: CASSPREGNEQFF
DNA: TGTGCCAGCAGCCCTAGGGAGGGCAATGAGCAGTTCTTC

D: TRBD1
size: NA
length: 13
V: TRBV11-3
J: TRBJ2-1
CDR3: CASSQTGSNEQFF
DNA: TGTGCCAGCAGCCAGACAGGGTCTAATGAGCAGTTCTTC

D: TRBD2
size: few
length: 14
V: TRBV19
J: TRBJ2-7
CDR3: CASSRTSGTYEQYF
DNA: TGTGCCAGTAGTCGGACTAGCGGTACCTACGAGCAGTACTTC

D: TRBD2
size: NA
length: 12
V: TRBV5-6
J: TRBJ2-1
CDR3: CASSLAGGLVFF
DNA: TGTGCCAGCAGCTTGGCGGGGGGACTAGTGTTCTTC

D: NA
size: few
length: 14
V: TRBV28
J: TRBJ1-4
CDR3: CASSPDRYREKLFF
DNA: TGTGCCAGCAGTCCTGACAGATACCGTGAAAAACTGTTTTTT

D: TRBD2
size: NA
length: 14
V: TRBV6-5
J: TRBJ2-7
CDR3: CASSEAGGPYEQYF
DNA: TGTGCCAGCAGCGAAGCGGGAGGGCCATACGAGCAGTACTTC

D: TRBD1
size: NA
length: 12
V: TRBV25-1
J: TRBJ1-1
CDR3: CASGRTGNEAFF
DNA: TGTGCCAGCGGCCGGACAGGCAATGAAGCTTTCTTT

D: TRBD2
size: NA
length: 15
V: TRBV7-8
J: TRBJ2-3
CDR3: CASSLERGYTDTQYF
DNA: TGTGCCAGCAGCTTAGAGCGGGGGTACACAGATACGCAGTATTTT

D: TRBD2
size: few
length: 14
V: TRBV10-3
J: TRBJ2-6
CDR3: CAIGGGTGANVLTF
DNA: TGTGCCATCGGGGGGGGGACTGGGGCCAACGTCCTGACTTTC

D: TRBD1
size: NA
length: 17
V: TRBV29-1
J: TRBJ1-2
CDR3: CSVTKGGQSRETYGYTF
DNA: TGCAGCGTCACAAAAGGGGGACAGAGCAGGGAGACCTATGGCTACACCTTC

D: NA
size: many
length: 13
V: TRBV7-8
J: TRBJ2-7
CDR3: CASSLGALGEQYF
DNA: TGTGCCAGCAGCTTGGGGGCCCTAGGAGAGCAGTACTTC

D: NA
size: NA
length: 11
V: TRBV19
J: TRBJ2-7
CDR3: CASRSGYEQYF
DNA: TGTGCCAGTCGTAGCGGATACGAGCAGTACTTC

D: TRBD1
size: few
length: 14
V: TRBV11-2
J: TRBJ2-5
CDR3: CASSPGTARETQYF
DNA: TGTGCCAGCAGCCCCGGGACAGCCCGGGAGACCCAGTACTTC

D: NA
size: few
length: 12
V: TRBV7-2
J: TRBJ2-3
CDR3: CASSPVTDTQYF
DNA: TGTGCCAGCAGCCCCGTCACAGATACGCAGTATTTT

D: TRBD1
size: few
length: 14
V: TRBV11-2
J: TRBJ1-5
CDR3: CASSFDRGDQPQHF
DNA: TGTGCCAGCAGCTTCGACAGGGGCGATCAGCCCCAGCATTTT

D: TRBD1
size: NA
length: 15
V: TRBV6-1
J: TRBJ2-4
CDR3: CASRGQGQDRNIQYF
DNA: TGTGCCAGCAGGGGACAGGGCCAGGACCGGAACATTCAGTACTTC

D: TRBD2
size: few
length: 17
V: TRBV9
J: TRBJ2-1
CDR3: CASSAQTGTSGGNEQFF
DNA: TGTGCCAGCAGCGCGCAGACAGGGACTAGCGGGGGGAATGAGCAGTTCTTC

D: NA
size: NA
length: 12
V: TRBV29-1
J: TRBJ1-2
CDR3: CSVEDAGYGYTF
DNA: TGCAGCGTTGAAGATGCGGGATATGGCTACACCTTC